The 14 T cell receptor beta chains presented below share a single source sample, sequenced in a study of molecular identifiers for immune sequencing clone quantification. TCRdb processed the PCR reads anew with MiXCR; each CDR3 protein has one entry. The profile shows around 480,000 distinct CDR3 sequences, roughly 23% of them singletons. Specimen: naive CD8+ T cells from blood, with Jurkat cell RNA spiked in. Noted subset: FACS-sorted CD8+CD4-CCR7+CD45RA+ naive T cells. The source of these receptors is a human donor in good health. Some libraries in this study had Jurkat cell RNA spiked in.

This clonotype was seen many times. The chain combines TRBV20-1 with TRBJ1-1, with no clear D. Trimming shortened V by 1 base and J by 7 bases, and 13 bases separated the two germline ends. The CDR3 runs to 13 residues. Looked up from germline, CDR1 is DFQATT and CDR2 is SNEGSKA (reference sequence). The CDR3 sequence is CSARVPGWIEAFF. CDR3 nucleotide sequence: TGCAGTGCTAGAGTCCCGGGTTGGATTGAAGCTTTCTTT.

This clonotype was seen a handful of times. The V and J genes are TRBV19 and TRBJ2-1; D perhaps matches TRBD2 (6 bases). V was clipped by 9 bases and J by 7 bases, with 19 bases between them. The CDR3 consists of 14 residues. CDR1 and CDR2 (germline): LNHDA, SQIVND (reference sequence). CDR3 in amino acids: CASTFGSEGNEQFF. CDR3 DNA: TGTGCCAGCACTTTCGGGTCGGAGGGGAATGAGCAGTTCTTC.

This clonotype has at least ten counts. Compared with germline, one end of the junction differs, possibly owing to a read error. The chain employs TRBV4-3 and TRBJ1-1, with 8 bases fitting TRBD1. CDR1 and CDR2 from the germline V gene are LGHNA and YSLEER. The CDR3 spans 14 residues. CDR3 bases: TGTGCCAGCAGTCCGACAGGGGCGAACACTGAAGCTTTCTTT. Translation: CASSPTGANTEAFF.

This clonotype was detected once. One base away lies a much larger clone, so this may be a sequencing read error. J is TRBJ2-5 and V is TRBV4-3; 9 bases map to TRBD1. The CDR3 is made up of 15 amino acids. Germline CDR1 and CDR2: LGHNA and YSLEER. The DNA of the CDR3 is TGCGCCAGCAGCCCCTACGACAGGGGGGCAGAGACCCGGTACTTC. Its translation is CASSPYDRGAETRYF.

This clonotype was observed a few times. The chain employs TRBV28 and TRBJ2-1; TRBD1 is a possible D gene (6 bases). Trimming shortened V by 7 bases and J by 0 bases, and 13 bases separated the two germline ends. The CDR3 sequence is 15 residues long. Germline V gene lookup returns CDR1 MDHEN and CDR2 SYDVKM. In DNA, the CDR3 is TGTGCCAGCACCCTGGGACAAAGCTCCTACAATGAGCAGTTCTTC. Translating gives CASTLGQSSYNEQFF.

This clonotype was recorded at least ten times. The chain uses TRBV5-4 and TRBJ2-5, with D possibly TRBD2 on 7 matching bases. The V gene's germline CDR1 is SGHNT and CDR2 YYREEE (reference sequence). CDR3 length: 13 amino acids. V gave up 5 bases and J gave up 4 bases, with 12 bases separating them. The CDR3 DNA sequence: TGTGCCAGCAGGAGGGGGGAGGGAGAGACCCAGTACTTC. Its translation is CASRRGEGETQYF. The full variable domain, completed using reference TRBV5-4 and TRBJ2-5, is ETGVTQSPTHLIKTRGQQVTLRCSSQSGHNTVSWYQQALGQGPQFIFQYYREEENGRGNFPPRFSGLQFPNYSSELNVNALELDDSALYLCASRRGEGETQYFGPGTRLLVL.

This clonotype was detected ten times or more. V and J are TRBV6-5 and TRBJ2-5; no clear D gene. CDR1 is MNHEY and CDR2 is SVGAGI in the germline V gene. The CDR3 runs 14 residues. With 9 bases removed from V and 3 bases from J, the gap between germline ends came to 17 bases. The CDR3 nucleotides read TGTGCCAGTGGAGAACCGTACGAGGAAGAGACCCAGTACTTC. Its translation is CASGEPYEEETQYF.

The table lists this clonotype with a few counts. The genes are TRBV5-3 and TRBJ1-2, with D unresolved. TRBV5-3 is placed among ORFs of uncertain function. Deletions cut 8 bases from V and 0 bases from J, with 11 bases between. The CDR3 has 13 amino acids. DNA for the CDR3: TGTGCCAGCAGCCATATAGCTAACTATGGCTACACCTTC. It translates to CASSHIANYGYTF.

The chain employs TRBV7-9 and TRBJ2-2; TRBD1 agrees at 8 bases. Germline CDR1 SEHNR, CDR2 FQNEAQ (reference sequence). The CDR3 loop spans 15 amino acids. Trimming at V came to 7 bases and at J to 1 base, leaving 5 bases not matched to a gene. The CDR3 loop reads CASNKDRENTGELFF. Written as DNA, the CDR3 is TGTGCCAGCAACAAGGACAGGGAGAACACCGGGGAGCTGTTTTTT.

The CDR3 bases are TGTGCCAGCAGCGTAGGGACCAGCGGGGTCGTTGGAGATACGCAGTATTTT. It is translated as CASSVGTSGVVGDTQYF. V usage is TRBV9 and J usage is TRBJ2-3; TRBD2 matches at 7 bases. Germline V CDR1 and CDR2: SGDLS, YYNGEE. The CDR3 spans 17 residues. V was clipped by 0 bases and J by 5 bases; unmatched bases: 12.

This chain joins TRBV24-1 and TRBJ2-6; D is unclear. V lost 6 bases, J lost 3 bases, and 8 bases lay in between. CDR3 size: 14 residues. Germline lookup yields CDR1 KGHDR and CDR2 SFDVKD. The CDR3 sequence is CATSPGGGANVLTF. CDR3 nucleotide sequence: TGTGCCACCAGTCCGGGTGGTGGGGCCAACGTCCTGACTTTC.

In its sample, this clonotype was seen many times. The CDR3 nucleotides read TGTGCCTGGAACCCGGAGAATGGAAACACCATATATTTT. Translation: CAWNPENGNTIYF. This rearrangement joins TRBV30 to TRBJ1-3, with no clear D. This CDR3 has 13 residues. Trimming removed 4 bases at V and 3 bases at J, with 10 bases between. Germline V lookup: CDR1 GTSNPN, CDR2 SVGIG (reference sequence). Supplemented by reference TRBV30 and TRBJ1-3, the full variable domain reads SQTIHQWPATLVQPVGSPLSLECTVEGTSNPNLYWYRQAAGRGLQLLFYSVGIGQISSEVPQNLSASRPQDRQFILSSKKLLLSDSGFYLCAWNPENGNTIYFGEGSWLTVV.

This chain links TRBV5-4 with TRBJ1-2, with D uncertain. CDR1 and CDR2 from the germline V gene are SGHNT and YYREEE (reference sequence). This CDR3 has 16 amino acids. V was cut by 0 bases and J by 0 bases, with 12 bases left in between. CDR3 sequence reads: CASSLVLGSPNYGYTF. CDR3 DNA sequence: TGTGCCAGCAGCTTGGTATTGGGGTCTCCTAACTATGGCTACACCTTC.

Regarding this clonotype: The junction differs from germline at one of its ends, possibly a read error. The J gene is TRBJ1-1, the V gene TRBV20-1, with D possibly being TRBD1 (6 bases). The CDR3 runs 14 residues. The germline gives CDR1 DFQATT, CDR2 SNEGSKA (reference sequence). CDR3 in DNA: TGCAGTGCTGTTCCAGGGGACTTGAACACTGCAGCTTTCTTT. Its protein is CSAVPGDLNTAAFF.